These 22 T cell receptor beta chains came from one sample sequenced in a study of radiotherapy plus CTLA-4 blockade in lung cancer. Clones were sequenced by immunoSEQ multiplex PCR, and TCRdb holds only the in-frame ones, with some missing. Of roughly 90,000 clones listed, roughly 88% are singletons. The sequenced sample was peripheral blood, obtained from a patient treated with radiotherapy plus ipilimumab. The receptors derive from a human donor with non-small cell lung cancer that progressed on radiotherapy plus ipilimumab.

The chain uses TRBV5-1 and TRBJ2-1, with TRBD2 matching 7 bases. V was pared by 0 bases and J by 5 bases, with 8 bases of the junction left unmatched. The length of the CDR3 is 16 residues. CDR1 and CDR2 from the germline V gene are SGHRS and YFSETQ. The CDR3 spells CASSLANRGSNNEQFF. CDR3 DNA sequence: TGCGCCAGCAGCTTGGCCAACCGCGGGAGCAACAATGAGCAGTTCTTC.

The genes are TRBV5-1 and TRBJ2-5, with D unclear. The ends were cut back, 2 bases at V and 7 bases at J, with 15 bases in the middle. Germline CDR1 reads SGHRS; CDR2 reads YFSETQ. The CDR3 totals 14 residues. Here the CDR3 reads CASSFTPGPMTQYF. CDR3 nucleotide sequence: TGCGCCAGCAGCTTTACCCCAGGTCCCATGACCCAGTACTTC.

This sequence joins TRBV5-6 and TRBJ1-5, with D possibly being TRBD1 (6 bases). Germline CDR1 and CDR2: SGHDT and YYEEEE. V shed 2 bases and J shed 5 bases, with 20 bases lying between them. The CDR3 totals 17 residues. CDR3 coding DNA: TGTGCCAGCAGCTTTTGGGGGCTCAGTAGGTGGGATCAGCCCCAGCATTTT. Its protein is CASSFWGLSRWDQPQHF.

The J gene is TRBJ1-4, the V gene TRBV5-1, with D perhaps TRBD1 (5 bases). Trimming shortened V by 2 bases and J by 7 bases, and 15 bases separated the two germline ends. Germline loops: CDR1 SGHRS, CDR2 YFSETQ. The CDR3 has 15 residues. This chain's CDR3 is CASSFDGQGVEKLFF. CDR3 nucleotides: TGCGCCAGCAGCTTCGACGGGCAGGGAGTTGAAAAACTGTTTTTT.

As DNA, the CDR3 is TGTGCCAGCAGCTTCCCTAGCGGAGGGGGTTCCTACGAGCAGTACTTC. Its protein is CASSFPSGGGSYEQYF. V and J are TRBV11-3 and TRBJ2-7; D is perhaps TRBD2 (7 bases). The CDR3 runs 16 residues. Germline lookup yields CDR1 SGHNT and CDR2 YENEEA. Between the trimmed V and J ends, which lost 3 bases and 1 base, there was a span of 16 bases.

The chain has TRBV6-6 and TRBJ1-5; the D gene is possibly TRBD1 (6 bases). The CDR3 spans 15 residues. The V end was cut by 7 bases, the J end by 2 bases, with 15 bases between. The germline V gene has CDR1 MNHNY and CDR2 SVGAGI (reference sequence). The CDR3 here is CASTLTGGGNQPQHF. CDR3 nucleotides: TGTGCCAGCACCCTGACAGGAGGTGGCAATCAGCCCCAGCATTTT.

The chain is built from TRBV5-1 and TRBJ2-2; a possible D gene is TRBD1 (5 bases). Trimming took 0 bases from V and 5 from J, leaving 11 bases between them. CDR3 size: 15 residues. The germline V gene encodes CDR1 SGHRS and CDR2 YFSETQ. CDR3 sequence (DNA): TGCGCCAGCAGCTTGGAAAAGGGGTTAACCGGGGAGCTGTTTTTT. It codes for CASSLEKGLTGELFF.

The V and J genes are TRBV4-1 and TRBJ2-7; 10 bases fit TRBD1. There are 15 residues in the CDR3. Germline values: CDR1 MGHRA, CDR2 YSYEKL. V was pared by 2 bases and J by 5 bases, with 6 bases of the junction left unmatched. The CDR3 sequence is CASSQYEGQGNEQYF. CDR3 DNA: TGCGCCAGCAGCCAATATGAGGGACAGGGGAACGAGCAGTACTTC.

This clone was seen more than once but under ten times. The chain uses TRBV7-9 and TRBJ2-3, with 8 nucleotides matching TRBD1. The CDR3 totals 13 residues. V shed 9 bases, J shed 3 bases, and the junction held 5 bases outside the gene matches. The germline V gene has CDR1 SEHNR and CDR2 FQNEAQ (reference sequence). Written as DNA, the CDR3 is TGTGCCAGTAGTTACAGGGGGACAGATACGCAGTATTTT. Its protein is CASSYRGTDTQYF.

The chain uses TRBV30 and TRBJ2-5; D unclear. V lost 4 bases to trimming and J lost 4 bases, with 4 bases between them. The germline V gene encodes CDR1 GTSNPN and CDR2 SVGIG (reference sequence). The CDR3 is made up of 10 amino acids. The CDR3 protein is CAWKAETQYF. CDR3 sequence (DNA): TGTGCCTGGAAGGCAGAGACCCAGTACTTC.

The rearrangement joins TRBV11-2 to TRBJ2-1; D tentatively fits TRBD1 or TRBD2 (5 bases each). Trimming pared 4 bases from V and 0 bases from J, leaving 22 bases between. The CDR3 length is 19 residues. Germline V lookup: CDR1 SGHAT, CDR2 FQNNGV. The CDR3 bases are TGTGCCAGCAGCTCCCCCCGGGACCGCGGGCCCAGCTCCTACAATGAGCAGTTCTTC. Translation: CASSSPRDRGPSSYNEQFF.

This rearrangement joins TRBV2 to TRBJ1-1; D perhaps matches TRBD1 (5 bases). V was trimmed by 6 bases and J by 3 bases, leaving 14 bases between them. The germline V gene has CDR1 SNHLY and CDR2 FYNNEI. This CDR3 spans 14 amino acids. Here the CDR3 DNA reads TGTGCCAGCAGCCCACCCTGGGGGGACACTGAAGCTTTCTTT. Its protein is CASSPPWGDTEAFF.

The CDR3 DNA reads as TGTGCCAGCAGCTTACGTTTGCAAAAGAACACCGGGGAGCTGTTTTTT. Translation: CASSLRLQKNTGELFF. This sequence joins TRBV13 and TRBJ2-2; no definite D call. Between the trimmed V and J ends, which lost 2 bases and 1 base, there was a span of 11 bases. Germline V gene data show CDR1 as PRHDT and CDR2 as FYEKMQ (reference sequence). This CDR3 spans 16 amino acids.

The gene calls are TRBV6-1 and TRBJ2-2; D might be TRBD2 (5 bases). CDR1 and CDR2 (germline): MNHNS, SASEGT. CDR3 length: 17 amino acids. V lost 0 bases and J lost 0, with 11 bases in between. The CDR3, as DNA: TGTGCCAGCAGTGAAGCATCCGGGGTCGCGAACACCGGGGAGCTGTTTTTT. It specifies CASSEASGVANTGELFF.

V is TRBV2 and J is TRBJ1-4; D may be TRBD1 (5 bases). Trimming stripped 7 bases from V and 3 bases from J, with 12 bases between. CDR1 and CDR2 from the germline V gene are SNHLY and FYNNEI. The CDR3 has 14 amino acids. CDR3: CASIIGTANEKLFF. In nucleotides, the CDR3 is TGTGCCAGCATCATCGGGACGGCTAATGAAAAACTGTTTTTT.

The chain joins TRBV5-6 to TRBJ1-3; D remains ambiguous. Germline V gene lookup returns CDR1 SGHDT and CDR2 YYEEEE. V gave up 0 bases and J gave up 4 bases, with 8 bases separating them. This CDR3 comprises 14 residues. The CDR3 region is CASSLGAVGNTIYF. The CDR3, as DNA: TGTGCCAGCAGCTTGGGGGCGGTGGGAAACACCATATATTTT.

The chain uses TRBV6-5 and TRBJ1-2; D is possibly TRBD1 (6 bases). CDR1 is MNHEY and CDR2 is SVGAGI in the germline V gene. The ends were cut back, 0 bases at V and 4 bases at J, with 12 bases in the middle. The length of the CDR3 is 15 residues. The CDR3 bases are TGTGCCAGCAGTTACTCCAGGGGTTGGTCCTATGGCTACACCTTC. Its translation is CASSYSRGWSYGYTF.

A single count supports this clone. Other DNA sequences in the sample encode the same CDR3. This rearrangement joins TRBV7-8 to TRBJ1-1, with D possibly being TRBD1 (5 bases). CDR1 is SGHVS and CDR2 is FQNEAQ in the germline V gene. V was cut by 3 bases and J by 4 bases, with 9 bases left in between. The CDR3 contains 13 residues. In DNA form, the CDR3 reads TGTGCCAGCAGCTTTGGGGCGGGCACTGAAGCTTTCTTT. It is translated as CASSFGAGTEAFF.

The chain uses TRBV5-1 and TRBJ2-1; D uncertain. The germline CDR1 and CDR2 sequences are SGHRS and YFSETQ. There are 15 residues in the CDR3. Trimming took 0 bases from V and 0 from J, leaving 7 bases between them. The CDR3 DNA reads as TGCGCCAGCAGCTTGGACTTCAGCTCCTACAATGAGCAGTTCTTC. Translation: CASSLDFSSYNEQFF.

The CDR3 DNA is TGCAGCGTGCGGACAGATACGCAGTATTTT. This sequence encodes CSVRTDTQYF. The chain links TRBV29-1 to TRBJ2-3; D not resolved. V lost 6 bases, J lost 3 bases, and 4 bases lay in between. The CDR3 extends over 10 amino acids. The V gene's germline CDR1 is SQVTM and CDR2 ANQGSEA.

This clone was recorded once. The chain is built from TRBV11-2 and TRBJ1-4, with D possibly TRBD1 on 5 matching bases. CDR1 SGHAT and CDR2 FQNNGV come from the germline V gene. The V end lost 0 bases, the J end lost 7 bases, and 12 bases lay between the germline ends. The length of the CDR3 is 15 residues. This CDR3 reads CASSLDLGGFEKLFF. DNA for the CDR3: TGTGCCAGCAGCTTAGATCTCGGGGGGTTTGAAAAACTGTTTTTT.

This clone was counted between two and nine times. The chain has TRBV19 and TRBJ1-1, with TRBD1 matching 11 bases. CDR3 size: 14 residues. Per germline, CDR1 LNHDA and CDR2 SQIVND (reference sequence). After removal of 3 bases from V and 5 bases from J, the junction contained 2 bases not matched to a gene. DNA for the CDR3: TGTGCCAGTAGTATTGGACAGGGGGCAACTGAAGCTTTCTTT. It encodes CASSIGQGATEAFF.